This T cell receptor (beta chain) is from a study of T cell repertoires in aging, cancer and after chemotherapy. As for the study in general: Donors were grouped into six age bands spanning 30 or younger through 70 or older.

V lost 7 bases and J 0 bases, leaving 16 bases between the germline ends. Per the germline V gene, CDR1 is SQVTM and CDR2 is ANQGSEA. CDR3 length: 14 residues. TRB rearrangements spanning V, D and J were amplified using mixed TRB-A/B primers. TCRdb reprocessed the multiplex PCR reads with MiXCR, giving one entry per CDR3 protein. There are some 3,500 distinct CDR3 sequences in the sample; about 36% occur only once, and around half lies in the top ten. The template was genomic DNA from peripheral blood, not RNA. The sample taken for sequencing was blood. This TCR came from a human donor in good health. The rearrangement uses TRBV29-1 and TRBJ2-7, with D perhaps TRBD2 (7 bases). CDR3 protein: CSAERGGGSYEQYF. Here the CDR3 DNA reads TGCAGCGCCGAAAGGGGGGGAGGCTCCTACGAGCAGTACTTC.